This T cell receptor beta chain stems from a study of blood T cell repertoires in COVID-19. Study as a whole: T cells, B-cell-depleted T cells, or PBMCs provided the cDNA or gDNA that served as material.

V lost 8 bases, J lost 1 base, and 8 bases stayed unmatched. CDR1 is MNHEY and CDR2 is SVGAGI in the germline V gene. This CDR3 has 15 amino acids. Clones were read by immunoSEQ multiplex PCR, and TCRdb kept only the in-frame ones, dropping some. The table records 75,000 to 100,000 clones, about 83% of them present only once. The chain employs TRBV6-5 and TRBJ1-5; TRBD1 agrees at 7 bases. This clonotype originated in a woman at least 80 years old with acute or convalescent COVID-19. The sequenced material came from peripheral blood. CDR3 region: CASLPPGQSNQPQHF. The DNA of the CDR3 is TGTGCCAGCTTACCCCCGGGACAGAGCAATCAGCCCCAGCATTTT.